The 8 T cell receptor beta chains presented below share a single source sample, sequenced in a study of cytomegalovirus exposure and HLA in healthy donors. TCRdb keeps only in-frame clones here, not all; method: immunoSEQ multiplex PCR. Of about 110,000 clones listed, under 85% are singletons. Sequenced material: PBMCs. These receptor sequences come from a young woman in good health and CMV-seronegative.

This chain links TRBV5-1 with TRBJ1-4, with D hard to call. CDR1 is SGHRS and CDR2 is YFSETQ in the germline V gene. CDR3 length: 12 amino acids. V was pared by 4 bases and J by 10 bases, with 11 bases between. DNA of the CDR3: TGCGCCAGCAGCCGGAACGGAGGAAAACTGTTTTTT. As protein: CASSRNGGKLFF.

The chain links TRBV7-9 to TRBJ1-2, with D tentatively TRBD1 (5 bases). CDR1 and CDR2 from the germline V gene are SEHNR and FQNEAQ (reference sequence). CDR3 length: 14 amino acids. V lost 5 bases and J lost 6, with 16 bases in between. The CDR3 loop is CASSELGQTDGYTF. The CDR3 coding sequence is TGTGCCAGCAGCGAACTTGGACAAACAGATGGCTACACCTTC.

The chain is built from TRBV5-1 and TRBJ2-6; TRBD2 is a possible D gene (6 bases). This CDR3 has 15 amino acids. Per the germline V gene, CDR1 is SGHRS and CDR2 is YFSETQ. V lost 4 bases, J lost 0 bases, and 8 bases lay in between. In DNA, the CDR3 is TGCGCCAGCAGCCCCGGGAGCTCTGGGGCCAACGTCCTGACTTTC. Protein product: CASSPGSSGANVLTF.

The V and J genes are TRBV2 and TRBJ1-3, with TRBD1 matching 7 bases. The CDR3 contains 17 residues. CDR1 and CDR2 (germline): SNHLY, FYNNEI. V trimming: 5 bases; J trimming: 0 bases; junction bases outside the gene matches: 10. CDR3 nucleotides: TGTGCCAGCAGTATCCGTCACAGGGGAAGCTCTGGAAACACCATATATTTT. Translated: CASSIRHRGSSGNTIYF.

This chain joins TRBV27 and TRBJ1-6, with TRBD1 as a possible D gene (5 bases). This CDR3 contains 15 residues. V gave up 0 bases and J gave up 7 bases, with 10 bases separating them. Germline V gene sequence: CDR1 MNHEY, CDR2 SMNVEV (reference sequence). CDR3 region: CASSLSLAGNSPLHF. In DNA, the CDR3 is TGTGCCAGCAGTTTATCGTTGGCAGGGAATTCACCCCTCCACTTT.

This sequence joins TRBV6-5 and TRBJ1-5; 9 bases are a match to TRBD1. Germline CDR1 is MNHEY and CDR2 is SVGAGI. The CDR3 is made up of 15 amino acids. V dropped 6 bases and J dropped 1; count of bases not matched to a gene: 4. Here the CDR3 DNA reads TGTGCCAGCAGAACCGGGACAGGGAGCAATCAGCCCCAGCATTTT. It translates to CASRTGTGSNQPQHF.

The chain employs TRBV6-4 and TRBJ1-1; TRBD1 might be the D (5 bases). This CDR3 spans 15 amino acids. Germline values: CDR1 MRHNA, CDR2 SNTAGT. Trimming cost V 6 bases and J 2 bases, with 16 bases left between them. The CDR3 loop is CASRERLDTNTEAFF. For the CDR3, the DNA is TGTGCCAGCAGGGAACGTTTGGACACAAACACTGAAGCTTTCTTT.

The rearrangement uses TRBV7-3 and TRBJ2-1, with D maybe TRBD2 (5 bases). The CDR3 has 14 amino acids. V lost 3 bases and J 8 bases, leaving 14 bases between the germline ends. Germline lookup yields CDR1 SGHTA and CDR2 FQGTGA. The CDR3 region has the DNA TGTGCCAGCAGCTTTGGTGTCCGGCGGGATGAGCAGTTCTTC. This codes for CASSFGVRRDEQFF. The variable domain in full, with the rest retrieved from reference TRBV7-3 and TRBJ2-1, is GAGVSQTPSNKVTEKGKYVELRCDPISGHTALYWYRQSLGQGPEFLIYFQGTGAADDSGLPNDRFFAVRPEGSVSTLKIQRTERGDSAVYLCASSFGVRRDEQFFGPGTRLTVL.